Below, one T cell receptor (beta chain) is given with its context. What it binds is not known. This sample stems from a study of cytomegalovirus exposure and HLA in healthy donors. Study results and limitations: Within the 120 or so validation repertoires, first-cohort TCR clusters tended to co-occur, according to a later analysis. TCR beta chains numbering some 150 were designated cytomegalovirus-associated. Researchers reported that a few CMV-associated chains were confirmed in vitro as CMV antigen-specific.

Repertoires were generated with immunoSEQ multiplex PCR, while TCRdb's copy carries only in-frame clones and drops some. The data show roughly 260,000 clones, 85% to 90% seen once. Donors were drawn from the approximately 120-subject validation cohort, separate from the 666-subject first cohort. The CDR3 has 14 residues. The germline V gene encodes CDR1 SQVTM and CDR2 ANQGSEA. The V end lost 7 bases, the J end lost 0 bases, and 14 bases lay between the germline ends. The TCR comes from a woman aged 18-35 years in good health and CMV-seronegative. The sample consisted of PBMCs. V usage is TRBV29-1 and J usage is TRBJ2-3; D possibly corresponds to TRBD1 (6 bases). The CDR3 nucleotides are TGCAGCGGTGGGGTGGACAGCAGCACAGATACGCAGTATTTT. It codes for CSGGVDSSTDTQYF.